Listed below are T cell receptor beta chains from one sample, sequenced in a study of blood T cell repertoires in COVID-19. The method was immunoSEQ multiplex PCR; TCRdb's version includes in-frame clones alone and lacks a portion of them. The top ten clones hold approximately 0.66% of a sample with fewer than 250,000 clones, approximately 86% of them seen once. The sample consisted of peripheral blood. These TCRs come from a man aged 40-50 years with acute or convalescent COVID-19. Each CDR3 is given with its conserved first and last residue. The D gene is left open where the match is weak. Some rows have no size entry. The others give once, few or many, or a class for an expanded clone.

j_call: TRBJ2-1; d_call: .; v_call: TRBV30; clone_size: few; cdr3_aa: CALTGTLYYNEQFF; cdr3_nt: TGTGCCTTGACCGGGACTTTGTACTACAATGAGCAGTTCTTC
j_call: TRBJ1-1; d_call: .; v_call: TRBV4-3; clone_size: .; cdr3_aa: CASSQASAGATEAFF; cdr3_nt: TGCGCCAGCAGCCAAGCTTCCGCAGGGGCCACTGAAGCTTTCTTT
j_call: TRBJ2-3; d_call: TRBD2; v_call: TRBV6-2/TRBV6-3; clone_size: .; cdr3_aa: CASSTGGGVDTQYF; cdr3_nt: TGTGCCAGCAGTACCGGCGGGGGGGTAGATACGCAGTATTTT
j_call: TRBJ2-1; d_call: .; v_call: TRBV19; clone_size: .; cdr3_aa: CASSIQLANNEQFF; cdr3_nt: TGTGCCAGTAGTATTCAGCTAGCGAACAATGAGCAGTTCTTC
j_call: TRBJ1-1; d_call: .; v_call: TRBV6-2/TRBV6-3; clone_size: .; cdr3_aa: CASSYDRPNTEAFF; cdr3_nt: TGTGCCAGCAGTTACGACAGGCCGAACACTGAAGCTTTCTTT
j_call: TRBJ2-5; d_call: TRBD2; v_call: TRBV2; clone_size: .; cdr3_aa: CASSVGGGLETQYF; cdr3_nt: TGTGCCAGCAGTGTCGGGGGGGGACTGGAGACCCAGTACTTC
j_call: TRBJ2-5; d_call: .; v_call: TRBV7-9; clone_size: .; cdr3_aa: CASSLDGSGIPQETQYF; cdr3_nt: TGTGCCAGCAGCTTAGATGGGTCCGGGATCCCTCAGGAGACCCAGTACTTC
j_call: TRBJ1-1; d_call: .; v_call: TRBV5-1; clone_size: .; cdr3_aa: CASSLDVRGVREAFF; cdr3_nt: TGCGCCAGCAGCTTGGACGTTCGGGGTGTCCGAGAAGCTTTCTTT
j_call: TRBJ1-2; d_call: .; v_call: TRBV5-6; clone_size: once; cdr3_aa: CASSLQGLRYGYTF; cdr3_nt: TGTGCCAGCAGCTTGCAGGGGCTGAGGTATGGCTACACCTTC
j_call: TRBJ1-1; d_call: .; v_call: TRBV21-1; clone_size: .; cdr3_aa: CATAHFEAFF; cdr3_nt: TGTGCCACTGCGCATTTTGAAGCTTTCTTT
j_call: TRBJ2-7; d_call: .; v_call: TRBV2; clone_size: .; cdr3_aa: CASSDQAIRYEQYF; cdr3_nt: TGTGCCAGCAGTGATCAGGCGATTCGCTACGAGCAGTACTTC
j_call: TRBJ2-7; d_call: TRBD1; v_call: TRBV27; clone_size: .; cdr3_aa: CASSFNGQGQGEQYF; cdr3_nt: TGTGCCAGCAGTTTTAACGGACAGGGCCAGGGCGAGCAGTACTTC
j_call: TRBJ1-4; d_call: .; v_call: TRBV2; clone_size: .; cdr3_aa: CASSETGSANEKLFF; cdr3_nt: TGTGCCAGCAGTGAAACGGGTTCAGCTAATGAAAAACTGTTTTTT
j_call: TRBJ2-7; d_call: .; v_call: TRBV7-6; clone_size: .; cdr3_aa: CASSYTGAPYEQYF; cdr3_nt: TGTGCCAGCAGCTACACAGGTGCCCCCTACGAGCAGTACTTC
j_call: TRBJ2-5; d_call: TRBD1; v_call: TRBV13; clone_size: .; cdr3_aa: CASSLGGGWETQYF; cdr3_nt: TGTGCCAGCAGCTTAGGAGGGGGCTGGGAGACCCAGTACTTC
j_call: TRBJ2-7; d_call: .; v_call: TRBV27; clone_size: .; cdr3_aa: CASSLNRVYEQYF; cdr3_nt: TGTGCCAGCAGTTTAAACAGGGTCTACGAGCAGTACTTC
j_call: TRBJ1-4; d_call: .; v_call: TRBV4-1; clone_size: .; cdr3_aa: CASSHIGGDGEKLFF; cdr3_nt: TGCGCCAGCAGCCACATCGGCGGGGACGGGGAAAAACTGTTTTTT
j_call: TRBJ2-3; d_call: TRBD2; v_call: TRBV7-2; clone_size: .; cdr3_aa: CASSSRLAGGGDTQYF; cdr3_nt: TGTGCCAGCAGCTCGAGACTAGCGGGAGGAGGGGATACGCAGTATTTT
j_call: TRBJ1-1; d_call: TRBD1; v_call: TRBV7-9; clone_size: .; cdr3_aa: CASSIQGDTEAFF; cdr3_nt: TGTGCCAGCAGCATTCAGGGGGACACTGAAGCTTTCTTT
j_call: TRBJ1-1; d_call: .; v_call: TRBV7-9; clone_size: .; cdr3_aa: CASSLPGQGDTEAFF; cdr3_nt: TGTGCCAGCAGCCTACCGGGACAAGGGGACACTGAAGCTTTCTTT
j_call: TRBJ1-4; d_call: .; v_call: TRBV2; clone_size: .; cdr3_aa: CASLLGTDEKLFF; cdr3_nt: TGTGCCAGCCTCCTCGGTACCGATGAAAAACTGTTTTTT
j_call: TRBJ1-5; d_call: .; v_call: TRBV19; clone_size: .; cdr3_aa: CATRNSGANSNQPQHF; cdr3_nt: TGTGCCACCAGAAATTCAGGGGCTAATAGCAATCAGCCCCAGCATTTT
j_call: TRBJ2-2; d_call: TRBD1; v_call: TRBV5-1; clone_size: .; cdr3_aa: CASRQSAGQATGELFF; cdr3_nt: TGCGCCAGCCGCCAATCGGCCGGACAGGCCACCGGGGAGCTGTTTTTT
j_call: TRBJ1-2; d_call: .; v_call: TRBV5-4; clone_size: .; cdr3_aa: CASSLMGSYGYTF; cdr3_nt: TGTGCCAGCAGCTTGATGGGGAGCTATGGCTACACCTTC
j_call: TRBJ2-7; d_call: TRBD1; v_call: TRBV30; clone_size: .; cdr3_aa: CAWKIGTESATYEQYF; cdr3_nt: TGTGCCTGGAAGATCGGGACAGAAAGCGCCACCTACGAGCAGTACTTC
j_call: TRBJ2-2; d_call: .; v_call: TRBV23-1; clone_size: .; cdr3_aa: CASSQARGSTGELFF; cdr3_nt: TGCGCCAGCAGTCAAGCCCGGGGGTCCACCGGGGAGCTGTTTTTT
j_call: TRBJ2-2; d_call: .; v_call: TRBV2; clone_size: .; cdr3_aa: CASSAKQGGPGELFF; cdr3_nt: TGTGCCAGCAGTGCCAAACAGGGGGGGCCCGGGGAGCTGTTTTTT
j_call: TRBJ2-7; d_call: TRBD1; v_call: TRBV5-4; clone_size: .; cdr3_aa: CASSSDRDRGYEQYF; cdr3_nt: TGTGCCAGCAGCTCCGACAGGGACAGGGGCTACGAGCAGTACTTC
j_call: TRBJ1-6; d_call: TRBD1; v_call: TRBV11-2; clone_size: .; cdr3_aa: CASSRPGQGRSPLHF; cdr3_nt: TGTGCCAGCAGCCGACCGGGACAGGGCCGCTCACCCCTCCACTTT